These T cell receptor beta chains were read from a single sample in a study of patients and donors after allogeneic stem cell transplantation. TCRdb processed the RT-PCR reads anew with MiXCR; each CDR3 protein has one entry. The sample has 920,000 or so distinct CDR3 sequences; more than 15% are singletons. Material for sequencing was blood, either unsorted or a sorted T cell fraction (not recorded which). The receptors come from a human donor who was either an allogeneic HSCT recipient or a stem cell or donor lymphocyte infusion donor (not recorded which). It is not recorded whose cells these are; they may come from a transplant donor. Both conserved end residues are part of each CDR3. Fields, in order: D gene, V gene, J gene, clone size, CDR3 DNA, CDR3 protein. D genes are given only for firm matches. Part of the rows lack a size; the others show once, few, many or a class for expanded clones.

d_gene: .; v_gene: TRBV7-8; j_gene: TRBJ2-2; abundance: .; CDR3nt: TGTGCCAGCAGCCCACTAGCCACGAACGGGGAGCTGTTTTTT; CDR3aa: CASSPLATNGELFF
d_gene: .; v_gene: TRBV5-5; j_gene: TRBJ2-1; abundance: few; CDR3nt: TGTGCCAGCAGCTTGGCGGGGGCGGACTCCTACAATGAGCAGTTCTTC; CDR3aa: CASSLAGADSYNEQFF
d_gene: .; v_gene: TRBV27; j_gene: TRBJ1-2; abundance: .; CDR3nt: TGTGCCAGCAGTTTTGGACGGGGAGCCTATGGCTACACCTTC; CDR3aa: CASSFGRGAYGYTF
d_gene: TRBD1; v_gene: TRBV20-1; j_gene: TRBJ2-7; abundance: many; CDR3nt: TGCAGTGCTCCCGACTGGACAGGAACCCCCTACGAGCAGTACTTC; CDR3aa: CSAPDWTGTPYEQYF
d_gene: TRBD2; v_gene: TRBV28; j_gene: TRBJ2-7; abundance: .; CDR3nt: TGTGCCAGCACCCCACAGCGGGAGACCTACGAGCAGTACTTC; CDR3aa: CASTPQRETYEQYF
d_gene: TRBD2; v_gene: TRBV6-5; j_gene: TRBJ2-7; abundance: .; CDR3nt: TGTGCCAGCAGTTACTCGGGGCGGGAGAGCTACGAGCAGTACTTC; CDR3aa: CASSYSGRESYEQYF
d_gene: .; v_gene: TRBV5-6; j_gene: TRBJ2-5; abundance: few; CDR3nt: TGTGCCAGCAGCTTTCCCCTGGGGCAAGAGACCCAGTACTTC; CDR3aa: CASSFPLGQETQYF
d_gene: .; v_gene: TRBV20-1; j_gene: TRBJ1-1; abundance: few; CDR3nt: TGCAGTGCTCCCGAGGGGCACACTGAAGCTTTCTTT; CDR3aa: CSAPEGHTEAFF
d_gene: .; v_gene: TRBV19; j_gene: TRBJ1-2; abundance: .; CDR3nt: TGTGCCAGTACTTACGTGGGACCAGGGGAGTCTGGCTACACCTTC; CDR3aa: CASTYVGPGESGYTF
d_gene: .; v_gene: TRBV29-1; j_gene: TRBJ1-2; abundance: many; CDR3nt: TGCAGCGTTGAAGATCGTTGGGGTAGGGGCTACACCTTC; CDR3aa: CSVEDRWGRGYTF
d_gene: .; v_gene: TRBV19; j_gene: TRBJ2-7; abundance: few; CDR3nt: TGTGCCAGTAGTGGTCTGATGGGAGGAGGCGAGCAGTACTTC; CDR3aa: CASSGLMGGGEQYF
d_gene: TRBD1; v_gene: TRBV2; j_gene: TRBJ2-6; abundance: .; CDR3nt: TGTGCCAGCCGTCCCCCAGTGGGCAGGGGGATATCTGGGGCCAACGTCCTGACTTTC; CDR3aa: CASRPPVGRGISGANVLTF
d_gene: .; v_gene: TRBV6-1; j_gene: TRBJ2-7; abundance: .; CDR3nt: TGTGCCAGCAGGCTATCCCGGGCCGACGAGCAGTACTTC; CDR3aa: CASRLSRADEQYF
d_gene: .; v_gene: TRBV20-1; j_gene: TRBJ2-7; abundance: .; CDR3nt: TGCAGTGCTAAAGCTGCCAACTACGAGCAGTACTTC; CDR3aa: CSAKAANYEQYF
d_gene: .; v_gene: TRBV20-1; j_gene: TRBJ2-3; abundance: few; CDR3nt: TGCAGTGCTCCACCGCCGGGGGCCCCAGATACGCAGTATTTT; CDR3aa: CSAPPPGAPDTQYF
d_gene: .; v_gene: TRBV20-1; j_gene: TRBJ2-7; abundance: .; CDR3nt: TGCAGTGTGCCGAACCAGGTGGGCTCCTACGAGCAGTACTTC; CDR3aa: CSVPNQVGSYEQYF
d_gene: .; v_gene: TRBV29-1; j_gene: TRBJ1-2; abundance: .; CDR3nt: TGCAGCGGCCGAACAGATTCTAACTATGGCTACACCTTC; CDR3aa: CSGRTDSNYGYTF
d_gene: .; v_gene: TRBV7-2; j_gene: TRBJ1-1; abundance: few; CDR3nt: TGTGCCAGCAGCTTAAGGGTAGGAGGGGGCACTGAAGCTTTCTTT; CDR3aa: CASSLRVGGGTEAFF
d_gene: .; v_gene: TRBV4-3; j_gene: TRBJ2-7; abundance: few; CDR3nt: TGCGCCAGCAGCCAGGAACAGGGAATCGGTTACGAGCAGTACTTC; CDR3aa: CASSQEQGIGYEQYF
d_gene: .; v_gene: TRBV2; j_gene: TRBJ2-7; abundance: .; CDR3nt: TGTGCCAGCAGTGAAGGGGGGGGGCCGTTAGACGAGCAGTACTTC; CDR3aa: CASSEGGGPLDEQYF
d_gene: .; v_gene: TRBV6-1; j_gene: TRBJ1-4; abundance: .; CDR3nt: TGTGCCAGCAGCAAAAATCCGGGCCGCATTAATAATGAAAAACTGTTTTTT; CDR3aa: CASSKNPGRINNEKLFF
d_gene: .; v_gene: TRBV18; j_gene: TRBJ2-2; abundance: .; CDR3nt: TGTGCCAGCTCACCACTGGGGCCAACCGTCGGGGAGCTGTTTTTT; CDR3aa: CASSPLGPTVGELFF
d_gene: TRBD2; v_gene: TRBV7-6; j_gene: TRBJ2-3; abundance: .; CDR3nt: TGTGCCAGCAGCCCAGGACTAGCGGGGGAATTCACAGATACGCAGTATTTT; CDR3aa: CASSPGLAGEFTDTQYF
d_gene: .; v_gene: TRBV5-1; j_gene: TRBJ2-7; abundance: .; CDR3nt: TGCGCCAGCAGCTCACAGGGAGTCCACGAGCAGTACTTC; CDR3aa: CASSSQGVHEQYF
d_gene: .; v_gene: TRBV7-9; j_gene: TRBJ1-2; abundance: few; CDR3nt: TGTGCCAGCAACCCAGCAGGGAACTATGGCTACACCTTC; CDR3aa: CASNPAGNYGYTF
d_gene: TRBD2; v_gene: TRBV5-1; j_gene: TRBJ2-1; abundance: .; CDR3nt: TGCGCCAGCAGCTTCGGGGGGATGTCTCGGGAGCAGTTCTTC; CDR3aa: CASSFGGMSREQFF
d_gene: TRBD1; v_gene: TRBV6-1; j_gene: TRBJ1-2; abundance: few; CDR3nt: TGTGCCAGCAGTGAGGGGACAGGGTTTGACTATGGCTACACCTTC; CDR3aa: CASSEGTGFDYGYTF
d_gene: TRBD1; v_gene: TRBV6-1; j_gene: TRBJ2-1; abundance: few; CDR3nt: TGTGCCAGCAGACGGGGACAGAAACCTAACAATGAGCAGTTCTTC; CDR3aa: CASRRGQKPNNEQFF
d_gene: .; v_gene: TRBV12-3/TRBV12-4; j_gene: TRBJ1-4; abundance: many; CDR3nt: TGTGCCAGCAGTTTAGAACAGTATAATGAAAAACTGTTTTTT; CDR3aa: CASSLEQYNEKLFF
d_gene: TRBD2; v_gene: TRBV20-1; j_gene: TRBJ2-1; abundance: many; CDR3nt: TGCAGTGCGGGGACTAGCTCCTACAATGAGCAGTTCTTC; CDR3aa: CSAGTSSYNEQFF
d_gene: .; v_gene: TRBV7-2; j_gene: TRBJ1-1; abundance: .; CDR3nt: TGTGCCAGCATCTCCCCCGAGGGTGGTTTGATTGAAGCTTTCTTT; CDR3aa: CASISPEGGLIEAFF
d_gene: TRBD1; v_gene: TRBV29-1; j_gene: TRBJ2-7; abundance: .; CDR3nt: TGCAGCGTCATGGGCGGACAGGGTAATTCCTACGAGCAGTACTTC; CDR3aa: CSVMGGQGNSYEQYF
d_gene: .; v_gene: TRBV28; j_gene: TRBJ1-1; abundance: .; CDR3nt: TGTGCCAGCAGTTTACCCTTCCAGGGGAATGAAGCTTTCTTT; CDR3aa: CASSLPFQGNEAFF
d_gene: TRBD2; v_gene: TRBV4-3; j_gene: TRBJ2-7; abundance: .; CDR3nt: TGCGCCAGCAGCCAAGCCGGGGGGGGTACCTACGAGCAGTACTTC; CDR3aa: CASSQAGGGTYEQYF
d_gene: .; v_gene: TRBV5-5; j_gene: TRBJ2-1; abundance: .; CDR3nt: TGTGCCAGCAGCCACGGGGGATCCTACAATGAGCAGTTCTTC; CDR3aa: CASSHGGSYNEQFF
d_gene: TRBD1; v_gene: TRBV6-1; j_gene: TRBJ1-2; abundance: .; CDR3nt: TGTGCCAGCAGCTCCGCGGACAGGCCAAACTATGGCTACACCTTC; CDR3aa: CASSSADRPNYGYTF
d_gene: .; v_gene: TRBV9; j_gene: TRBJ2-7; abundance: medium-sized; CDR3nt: TGTGCCAGCAGCGCGGAGCTAGGAGCCTACGAGCAGTACTTC; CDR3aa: CASSAELGAYEQYF
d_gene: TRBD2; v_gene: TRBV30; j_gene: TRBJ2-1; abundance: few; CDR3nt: TGTGCCTTCAACCCTAGCGGGGGTAGGAATGAGCAGTTCTTC; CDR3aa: CAFNPSGGRNEQFF
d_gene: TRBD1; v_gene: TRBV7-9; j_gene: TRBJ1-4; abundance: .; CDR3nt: TGTGCCAGCAGCCCACGGACAGGACCCGAAAAACTGTTTTTT; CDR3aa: CASSPRTGPEKLFF
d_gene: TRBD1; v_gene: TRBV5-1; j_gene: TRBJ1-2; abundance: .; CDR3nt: TGCGCCAGCAGCTTTTCCGGGACAGGGGACTATGGCTACACCTTC; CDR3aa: CASSFSGTGDYGYTF
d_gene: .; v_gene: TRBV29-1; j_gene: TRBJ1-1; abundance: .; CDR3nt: TGCAGCGTTGTTCGGTCAGGGACCAACACTGAAGCTTTCTTT; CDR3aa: CSVVRSGTNTEAFF
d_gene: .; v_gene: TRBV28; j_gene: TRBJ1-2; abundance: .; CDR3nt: TGTGCCAGCAGTTTAATTCTGGGTTACTATGGCTACACCTTC; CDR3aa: CASSLILGYYGYTF